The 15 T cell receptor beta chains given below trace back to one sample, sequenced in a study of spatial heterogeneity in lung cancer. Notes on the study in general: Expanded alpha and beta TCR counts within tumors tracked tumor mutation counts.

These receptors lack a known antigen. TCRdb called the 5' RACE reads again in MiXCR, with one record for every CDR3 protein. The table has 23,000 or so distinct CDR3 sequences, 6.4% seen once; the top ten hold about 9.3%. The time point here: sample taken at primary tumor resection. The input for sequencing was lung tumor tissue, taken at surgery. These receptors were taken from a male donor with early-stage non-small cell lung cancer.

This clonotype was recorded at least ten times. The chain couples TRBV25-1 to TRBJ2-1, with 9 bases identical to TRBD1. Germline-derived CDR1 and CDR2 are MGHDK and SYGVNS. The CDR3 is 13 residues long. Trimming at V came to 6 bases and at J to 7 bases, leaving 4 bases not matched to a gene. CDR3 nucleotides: TGTGCCAGCAGGGAGACAGGGGGGAATGAGCAGTTCTTC. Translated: CASRETGGNEQFF.

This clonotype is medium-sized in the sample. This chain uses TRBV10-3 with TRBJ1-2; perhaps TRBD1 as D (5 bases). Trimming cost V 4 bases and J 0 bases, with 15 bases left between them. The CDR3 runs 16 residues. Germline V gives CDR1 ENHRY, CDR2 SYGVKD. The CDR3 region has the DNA TGTGCCATCAGTGCGAGGAGGGGAGAAACTAACTATGGCTACACCTTC. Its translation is CAISARRGETNYGYTF.

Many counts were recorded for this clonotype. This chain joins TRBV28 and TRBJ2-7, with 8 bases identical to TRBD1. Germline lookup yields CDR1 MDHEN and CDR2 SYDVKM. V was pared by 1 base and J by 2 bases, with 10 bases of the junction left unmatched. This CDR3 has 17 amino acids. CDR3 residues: CASSLSLPGQGPYEQYF. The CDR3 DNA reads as TGTGCCAGCAGTTTATCCCTACCCGGACAGGGCCCCTACGAGCAGTACTTC.

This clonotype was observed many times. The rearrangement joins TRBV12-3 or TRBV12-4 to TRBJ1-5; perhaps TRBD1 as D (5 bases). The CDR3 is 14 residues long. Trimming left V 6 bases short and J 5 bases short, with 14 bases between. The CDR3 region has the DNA TGTGCCAGCAGAGCCGGGGCAGCTCATCAGCCCCAGCATTTT. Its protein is CASRAGAAHQPQHF.

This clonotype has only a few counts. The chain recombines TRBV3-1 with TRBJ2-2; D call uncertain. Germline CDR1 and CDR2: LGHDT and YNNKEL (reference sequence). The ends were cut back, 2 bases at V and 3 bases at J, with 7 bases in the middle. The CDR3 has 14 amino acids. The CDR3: CASSQHVYTGELFF. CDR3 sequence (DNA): TGTGCCAGCAGCCAACACGTGTACACCGGGGAGCTGTTTTTT.

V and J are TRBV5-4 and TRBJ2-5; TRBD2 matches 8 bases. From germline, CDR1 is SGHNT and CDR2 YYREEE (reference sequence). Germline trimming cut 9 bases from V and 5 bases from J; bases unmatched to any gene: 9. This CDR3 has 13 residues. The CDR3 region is CATLVAGRETQYF. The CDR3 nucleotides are TGTGCCACCCTCGTAGCGGGACGGGAGACCCAGTACTTC. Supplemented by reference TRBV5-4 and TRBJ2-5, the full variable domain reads ETGVTQSPTHLIKTRGQQVTLRCSSQSGHNTVSWYQQALGQGPQFIFQYYREEENGRGNFPPRFSGLQFPNYSSELNVNALELDDSALYLCATLVAGRETQYFGPGTRLLVL.

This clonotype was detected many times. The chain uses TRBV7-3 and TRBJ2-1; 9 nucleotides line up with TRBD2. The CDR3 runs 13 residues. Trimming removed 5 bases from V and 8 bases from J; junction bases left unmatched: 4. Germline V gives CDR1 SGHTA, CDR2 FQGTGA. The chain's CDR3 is CASSISGSDEQFF. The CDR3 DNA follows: TGTGCCAGCAGCATTAGCGGGAGCGATGAGCAGTTCTTC. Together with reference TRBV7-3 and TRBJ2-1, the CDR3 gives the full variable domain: GAGVSQTPSNKVTEKGKYVELRCDPISGHTALYWYRQSLGQGPEFLIYFQGTGAADDSGLPNDRFFAVRPEGSVSTLKIQRTERGDSAVYLCASSISGSDEQFFGPGTRLTVL.

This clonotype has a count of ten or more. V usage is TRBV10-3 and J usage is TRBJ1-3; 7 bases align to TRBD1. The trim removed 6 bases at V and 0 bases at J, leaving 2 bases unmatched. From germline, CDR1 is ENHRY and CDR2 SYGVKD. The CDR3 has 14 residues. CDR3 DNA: TGTGCCATCAGGGACAGGAGCTCTGGAAACACCATATATTTT. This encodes CAIRDRSSGNTIYF.

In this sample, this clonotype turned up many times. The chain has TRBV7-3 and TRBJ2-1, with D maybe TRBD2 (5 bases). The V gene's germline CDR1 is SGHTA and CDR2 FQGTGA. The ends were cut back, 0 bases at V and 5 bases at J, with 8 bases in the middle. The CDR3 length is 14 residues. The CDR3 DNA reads TGTGCCAGCAGCTTAACGCCCGGGGACAATGAGCAGTTCTTC. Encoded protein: CASSLTPGDNEQFF.

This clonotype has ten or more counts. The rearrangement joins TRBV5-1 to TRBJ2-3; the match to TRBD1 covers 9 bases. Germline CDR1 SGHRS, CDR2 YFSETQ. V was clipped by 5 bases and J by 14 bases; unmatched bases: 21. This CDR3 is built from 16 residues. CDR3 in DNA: TGCGCCAGCAGTCCGGGACAGGGAGCACCCGAGGGTCTTCTGTATTTT. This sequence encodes CASSPGQGAPEGLLYF.

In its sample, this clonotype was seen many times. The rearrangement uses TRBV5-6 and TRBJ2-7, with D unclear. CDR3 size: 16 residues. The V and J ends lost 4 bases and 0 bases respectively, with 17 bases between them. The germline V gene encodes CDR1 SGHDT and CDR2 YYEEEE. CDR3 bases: TGTGCCAGCAGCCCACCGGACGCTATCCTCTCCTACGAGCAGTACTTC. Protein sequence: CASSPPDAILSYEQYF.

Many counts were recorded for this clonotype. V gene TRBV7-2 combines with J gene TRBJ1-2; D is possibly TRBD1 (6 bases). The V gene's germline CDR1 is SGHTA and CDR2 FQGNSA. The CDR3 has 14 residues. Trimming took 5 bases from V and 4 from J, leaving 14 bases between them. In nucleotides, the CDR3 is TGTGCCAGCAGCCTTAGTTCGGGGGCCTATGGCTACACCTTC. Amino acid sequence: CASSLSSGAYGYTF.

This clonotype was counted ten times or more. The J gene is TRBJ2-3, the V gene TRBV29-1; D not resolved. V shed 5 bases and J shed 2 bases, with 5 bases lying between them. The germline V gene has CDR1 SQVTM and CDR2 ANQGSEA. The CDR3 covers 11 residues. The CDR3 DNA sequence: TGCAGCGTTTTCTCCACAGATACGCAGTATTTT. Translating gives CSVFSTDTQYF.

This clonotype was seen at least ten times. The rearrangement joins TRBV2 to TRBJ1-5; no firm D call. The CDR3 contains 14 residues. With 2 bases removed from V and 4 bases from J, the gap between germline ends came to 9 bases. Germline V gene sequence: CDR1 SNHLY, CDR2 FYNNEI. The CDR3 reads CASSERVGNQPQHF. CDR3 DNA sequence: TGTGCCAGCAGTGAAAGGGTGGGAAATCAGCCCCAGCATTTT.

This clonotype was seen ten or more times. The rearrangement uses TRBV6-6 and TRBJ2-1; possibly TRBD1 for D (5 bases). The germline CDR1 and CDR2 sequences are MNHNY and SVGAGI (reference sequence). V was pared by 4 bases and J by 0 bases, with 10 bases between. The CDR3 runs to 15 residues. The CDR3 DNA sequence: TGTGCCAGCAGTTCAGGGCAGACCTCCTACAATGAGCAGTTCTTC. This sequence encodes CASSSGQTSYNEQFF.